This T cell receptor (beta chain) derives from a study of CD8 T cells in Susac syndrome (dated by TCRdb to about 2019). Background for the entire study: Whether CD8+ T cell activation and differentiation in Susac syndrome was antigen driven was tested using repertoire sequencing.

The paper as a whole reports these results and caveats: The number of individuals in the TCR sequencing and HLA analysis was acknowledged as relatively small.

Including the terminal cysteine and phenylalanine, the CDR3 comprises 15 residues. Just CDR3 DNA is preserved here, 45 bases in frame from base 1. From a lookup of the germline V gene, CDR1 and CDR2 are SGHTA and FQGNSA. Trimming removed 1 base from V and 3 bases from J; the gene matches leave 2 bases unexplained. A word on this clonotype: Its antigen has not been determined. No per-base quality is available; no much larger clone lies one base away.

Peripheral blood CD8+ and CD4+ T cells from healthy donors, Susac syndrome patients and multiple sclerosis patients were profiled by high-throughput TCR beta sequencing. The multiple sclerosis controls were treatment-naive patients who had stable or active relapsing-remitting disease and met the revised McDonald criteria. Bulk CD8+ and CD4+ T cells were purified by magnetic negative isolation, whereas CD8+ TEMRA cells were enriched by FACS. Blood was drawn into EDTA tubes, processed within 24 hours, and PBMCs were isolated by density gradient centrifugation. PBMCs intended for TCR sequencing were frozen in liquid nitrogen and were later thawed in a 37 degrees C water bath. Purity of sorted or isolated CD4+, CD8+ and CD8+ TEMRA cells was at least 90%. RNA was extracted with the RNeasy kit and roughly 0.45 to 1 ug was reverse transcribed using random hexamers. TCR beta CDR3 regions were amplified with the immunoSEQ multiplex PCR assay covering 54 Vbeta and 13 Jbeta segments. PCR amplification bias was corrected using a synthetic template baseline for primer optimization and computational correction. The original pipeline was this. Only productive sequences were kept, with reads annotated to V, D and J genes according to IMGT and analyzed in immunoSEQ Analyzer. Clonality was calculated as one minus the Shannon entropy normalized by log2 of the number of productive unique sequences. For each patient and control, public and private clones were evaluated among the 100 most prevalent clones. Susac-specific clones were defined as absent from healthy and MS cohorts, 1052 published viral clones and other ImmuneACCESS disease sequences. TCRdb reworked the public reads: Q25 trimming with fastp, MiXCR clone assembly, productive beta chains retained. Each entry is one CDR3 protein sequence, shown with its most common DNA and genes. Here the V and J calls rest on TCRdb's processing, not on the authors' analysis. The sample has about 250,000 distinct CDR3 sequences on record, about 93% of them singletons. 0.07% to 0.09% of the sample rests with the top ten.

The chain links TRBV7-2 with TRBJ1-5; TRBD1 lines up with 8 middle nucleotides. What was sequenced was CD4+ T cells from PBMCs. The receptor comes from a human donor with multiple sclerosis. The CDR3 has the sequence CASSLEDRANQPQHF. The DNA reads TGTGCCAGCAGCTTAGAGGACAGGGCCAATCAGCCCCAGCATTTT.